These 16 T cell receptor beta chains were sequenced from one sample in a study of technical replicates of blood from a few donors. The method was immunoSEQ multiplex PCR; TCRdb's version includes in-frame clones alone and lacks a portion of them. Here the sample spans approximately 69,000 clones, approximately 89% being singletons. The sequenced sample consisted of PBMCs. All receptors derive from a human donor in good health. Some clones in this sample may be carry-over from other donors' samples.

The chain has TRBV5-8 and TRBJ2-3; possible D gene TRBD1, 6 bases. CDR3 size: 16 residues. The V end lost 2 bases, the J end lost 0 bases, and 13 bases lay between the germline ends. Germline CDR1 and CDR2: SGHTS and YDEGEE. The CDR3 is CASSLQGLSSTDTQYF. CDR3 sequence (DNA): TGTGCCAGCAGCTTACAGGGTTTATCTAGCACAGATACGCAGTATTTT.

The V and J genes are TRBV7-9 and TRBJ1-1, with D possibly matching TRBD1 (6 bases). Deletions cut 4 bases from V and 1 base from J, with 10 bases between. This CDR3 comprises 14 residues. Germline V gives CDR1 SEHNR, CDR2 FQNEAQ (reference sequence). The CDR3 coding sequence is TGTGCCAGCAGCTCTTTACAGGGGAACACTGAAGCTTTCTTT. It translates to CASSSLQGNTEAFF.

The rearrangement links TRBV19 to TRBJ2-7; perhaps TRBD2 as D (5 bases). Germline values: CDR1 LNHDA, CDR2 SQIVND (reference sequence). This CDR3 comprises 15 residues. V was trimmed by 1 base and J by 3 bases, leaving 13 bases between them. The CDR3 is CASSIGPGKGYEQYF. CDR3 bases: TGTGCCAGTAGTATAGGTCCGGGGAAGGGCTACGAGCAGTACTTC.

This clone was seen just once. The chain uses TRBV11-2 and TRBJ2-1; possibly TRBD2 for D (5 bases). V shed 3 bases and J shed 4 bases, with 10 bases lying between them. This CDR3 is built from 14 residues. In germline, CDR1 is SGHAT, CDR2 FQNNGV. CDR3 residues: CASSLGPGYNEQFF. Here the CDR3 DNA reads TGTGCCAGCAGCTTGGGTCCGGGGTACAATGAGCAGTTCTTC.

The chain joins TRBV9 to TRBJ2-2; D gene unclear. V was trimmed by 0 bases and J by 7 bases, leaving 10 bases between them. Germline values: CDR1 SGDLS, CDR2 YYNGEE. The CDR3 is 14 amino acids. CDR3 residues: CASSVGSSGGELFF. The DNA for the CDR3 is TGTGCCAGCAGCGTAGGGTCCTCGGGCGGGGAGCTGTTTTTT.

The rearrangement uses TRBV11-2 and TRBJ2-7, with 7 bases aligning to TRBD2. CDR1 and CDR2 from the germline V gene are SGHAT and FQNNGV. The CDR3 has 16 residues. Losses at the gene ends were 5 bases for V and 7 bases for J; bases not matched to a gene: 17. DNA of the CDR3: TGTGCCAGCAGCCCCAACTCTAATCTTGGAGCGGGAGAGCAGTACTTC. This gives the protein CASSPNSNLGAGEQYF.

The chain uses TRBV2 and TRBJ2-5, with D hard to call. V lost 6 bases and J lost 2, with 4 bases in between. Germline assignment: CDR1 SNHLY and CDR2 FYNNEI. The CDR3 runs 11 residues. The CDR3 loop reads CASRLQETQYF. CDR3 DNA: TGTGCCAGCAGGCTACAAGAGACCCAGTACTTC.

In this sample, this clone turned up once. CDR3 amino acids: CASSRTGDYQPQHF. The CDR3 DNA sequence: TGTGCCAGCAGCAGGACAGGAGACTATCAGCCCCAGCATTTT. The chain is built from TRBV7-9 and TRBJ1-5; 7 nucleotides line up with TRBD1. The CDR3 extends over 14 amino acids. V lost 5 bases, J lost 5 bases, and 6 bases stayed unmatched. CDR1 is SEHNR, CDR2 FQNEAQ, per germline (reference sequence).

CDR3 nucleotide sequence: TGCAGCGTTGGGGGGGGAGAGCTAAGAGATACGCAGTATTTT. This codes for CSVGGGELRDTQYF. V usage is TRBV29-1 and J usage is TRBJ2-3; 7 bases align to TRBD2. With V trimmed by 4 bases and J by 5 bases, 9 bases remained unmatched. CDR1 and CDR2 (germline): SQVTM, ANQGSEA. The CDR3 runs to 14 residues.

The rearrangement links TRBV6-1 to TRBJ2-1; a weak D match, TRBD2 (5 bases). The V end lost 5 bases, the J end lost 12 bases, and 17 bases lay between the germline ends. This CDR3 spans 13 amino acids. The germline V gene encodes CDR1 MNHNS and CDR2 SASEGT. For the CDR3, the DNA is TGTGCCAGCAGTATCCGGATAGTCGAGGGGCAGTTCTTC. Its translation: CASSIRIVEGQFF.

This clone was observed a handful of times. The chain joins TRBV5-4 to TRBJ1-6, with 7 bases fitting TRBD1. The CDR3 sequence is 13 residues long. CDR1 and CDR2 (germline): SGHNT, YYREEE (reference sequence). The junction had 11 bases not matched to a gene; V was cut back by 7 bases and J by 13 bases. The CDR3 DNA reads as TGTGCCAGCGGTCCTAAACAGGGGCCGCCCCTCCACTTT. It yields the protein CASGPKQGPPLHF.

The sample holds one count of this clone. The gene calls are TRBV6-6 and TRBJ1-1; 7 bases are shared with TRBD1. Looked up from germline, CDR1 is MNHNY and CDR2 is SVGAGI (reference sequence). J was trimmed by 3 bases and V by 2 bases; bases with no gene match: 9. The CDR3 has 16 amino acids. In nucleotides, the CDR3 is TGTGCCAGCAGTTACCCAGAATATACAGGGGACACTGAAGCTTTCTTT. This sequence encodes CASSYPEYTGDTEAFF.

As to this clone: This same CDR3 is encoded by further DNA sequences in the sample. The chain has TRBV18 and TRBJ2-7; 8 nucleotides match TRBD1. V trimming: 3 bases; J trimming: 3 bases; junction bases outside the gene matches: 1. In germline, CDR1 is KGHSH, CDR2 LQKENI. This CDR3 has 13 residues. CDR3 bases: TGTGCCAGCTCACCCGGGACAGGCTACGAGCAGTACTTC. Translation gives CASSPGTGYEQYF.

The chain joins TRBV5-6 to TRBJ1-2, with D maybe TRBD1 (5 bases). CDR1 and CDR2 from the germline V gene are SGHDT and YYEEEE. The CDR3 has 15 amino acids. V lost 4 bases, J lost 3 bases, and 16 bases lay in between. In nucleotides, the CDR3 is TGTGCCAGCAGCGGGACCGGGGGGTACCACTATGGCTACACCTTC. Its protein product is CASSGTGGYHYGYTF. The whole variable domain, remainder taken from reference TRBV5-6 and TRBJ1-2, is DAGVTQSPTHLIKTRGQQVTLRCSPKSGHDTVSWYQQALGQGPQFIFQYYEEEERQRGNFPDRFSGHQFPNYSSELNVNALLLGDSALYLCASSGTGGYHYGYTFGSGTRLTVV.

CDR3 amino acids: CASSQENRGRGNTIYF. Written as DNA, the CDR3 is TGCGCCAGCAGCCAAGAGAACAGGGGGCGCGGAAACACCATATATTTT. V usage is TRBV4-1 and J usage is TRBJ1-3; 9 bases agree with TRBD1. CDR1 is MGHRA, CDR2 YSYEKL, per germline. The J segment lost 4 bases and the V segment lost 0 bases, leaving 4 bases of the junction unmatched. CDR3 length equals 16 residues.

This chain uses TRBV18 with TRBJ2-5, with TRBD2 matching over 15 bases. The CDR3 consists of 16 residues. Per germline, CDR1 KGHSH and CDR2 LQKENI. V lost 4 bases, J lost 5 bases, and 5 bases stayed unmatched. CDR3 DNA sequence: TGTGCCAGCTCACTTGGACTAGCGGGAGGGTCTGAGACCCAGTACTTC. Protein sequence: CASSLGLAGGSETQYF.